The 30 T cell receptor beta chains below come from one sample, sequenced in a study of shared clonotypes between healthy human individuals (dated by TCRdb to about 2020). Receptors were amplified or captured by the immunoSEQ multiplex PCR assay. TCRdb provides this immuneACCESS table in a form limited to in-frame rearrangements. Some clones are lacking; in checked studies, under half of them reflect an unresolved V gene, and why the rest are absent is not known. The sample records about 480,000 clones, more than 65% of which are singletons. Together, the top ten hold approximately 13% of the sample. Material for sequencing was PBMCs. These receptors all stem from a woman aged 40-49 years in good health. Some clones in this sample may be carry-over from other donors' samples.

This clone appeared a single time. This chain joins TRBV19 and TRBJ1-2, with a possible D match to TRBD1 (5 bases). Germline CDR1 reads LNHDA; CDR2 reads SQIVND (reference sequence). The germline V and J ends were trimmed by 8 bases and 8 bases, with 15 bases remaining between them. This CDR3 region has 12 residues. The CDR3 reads CASSAGLWGYTF. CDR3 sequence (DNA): TGTGCCAGTTCCGCAGGGCTGTGGGGCTACACCTTC.

The CDR3 loop is CAWSGQLNTEAFF. In DNA, the CDR3 is TGTGCCTGGAGTGGCCAATTGAACACTGAAGCTTTCTTT. V gene TRBV30 combines with J gene TRBJ1-1; D not resolved. This CDR3 has 13 residues. CDR1 is GTSNPN and CDR2 is SVGIG in the germline V gene (reference sequence). Trimming left V 1 base short and J 0 bases short, with 6 bases between.

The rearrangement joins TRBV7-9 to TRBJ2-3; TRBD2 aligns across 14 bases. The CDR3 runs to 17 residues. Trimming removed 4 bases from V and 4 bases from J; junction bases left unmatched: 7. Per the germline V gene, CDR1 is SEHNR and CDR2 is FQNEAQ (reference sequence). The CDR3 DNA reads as TGTGCCAGCAGCTCGGGACTAGCGGGAGCGATCCCAGATACGCAGTATTTT. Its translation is CASSSGLAGAIPDTQYF.

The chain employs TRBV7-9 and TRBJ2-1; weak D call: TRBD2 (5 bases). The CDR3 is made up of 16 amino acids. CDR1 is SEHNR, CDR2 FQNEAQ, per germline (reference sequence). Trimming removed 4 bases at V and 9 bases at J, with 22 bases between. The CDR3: CASSSTTSHANGEQFF. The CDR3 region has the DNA TGTGCCAGCAGCTCCACCACTAGTCACGCAAACGGTGAGCAGTTCTTC.

In DNA, the CDR3 is TGTGCCAGCAGCCAAACCTCTAGCGAGGAGCAGTTCTTC. This translates into CASSQTSSEEQFF. The chain recombines TRBV5-5 with TRBJ2-1; weak D call: TRBD2 (6 bases). Trimming stripped 4 bases from V and 10 bases from J, with 15 bases between. Germline V gives CDR1 SGHKS, CDR2 YYEKEE (reference sequence). The length of the CDR3 is 13 residues.

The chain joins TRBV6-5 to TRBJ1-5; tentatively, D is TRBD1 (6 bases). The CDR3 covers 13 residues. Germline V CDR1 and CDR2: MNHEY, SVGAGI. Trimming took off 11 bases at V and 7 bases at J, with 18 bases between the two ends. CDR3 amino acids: CASGGGRGQPQHF. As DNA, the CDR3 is TGTGCCTCGGGAGGGGGGAGGGGACAGCCCCAGCATTTT.

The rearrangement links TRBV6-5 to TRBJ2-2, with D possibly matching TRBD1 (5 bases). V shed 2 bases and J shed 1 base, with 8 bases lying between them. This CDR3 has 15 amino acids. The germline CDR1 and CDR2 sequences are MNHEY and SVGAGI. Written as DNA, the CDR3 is TGTGCCAGCAGTTACGCGACAGTGAACACCGGGGAGCTGTTTTTT. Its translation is CASSYATVNTGELFF.

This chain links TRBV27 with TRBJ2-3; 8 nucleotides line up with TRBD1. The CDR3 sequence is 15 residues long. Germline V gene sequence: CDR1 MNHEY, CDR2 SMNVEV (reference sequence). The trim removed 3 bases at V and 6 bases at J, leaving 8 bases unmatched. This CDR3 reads CASSFYRTGTDTQYF. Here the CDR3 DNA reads TGTGCCAGCAGTTTTTATCGGACAGGGACGGATACGCAGTATTTT.

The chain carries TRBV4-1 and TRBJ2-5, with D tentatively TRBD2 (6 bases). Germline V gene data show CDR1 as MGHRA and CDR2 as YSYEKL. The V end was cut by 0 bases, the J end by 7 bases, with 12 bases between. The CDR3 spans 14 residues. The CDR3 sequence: CASSQDAGRGTQYF. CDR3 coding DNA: TGCGCCAGCAGCCAAGACGCCGGGCGGGGGACCCAGTACTTC.

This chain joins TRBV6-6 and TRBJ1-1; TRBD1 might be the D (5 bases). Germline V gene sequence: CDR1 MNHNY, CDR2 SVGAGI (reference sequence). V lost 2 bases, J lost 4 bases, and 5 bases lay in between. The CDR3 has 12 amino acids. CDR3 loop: CASSYGGTEAFF. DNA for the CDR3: TGTGCCAGCAGTTACGGGGGCACTGAAGCTTTCTTT.

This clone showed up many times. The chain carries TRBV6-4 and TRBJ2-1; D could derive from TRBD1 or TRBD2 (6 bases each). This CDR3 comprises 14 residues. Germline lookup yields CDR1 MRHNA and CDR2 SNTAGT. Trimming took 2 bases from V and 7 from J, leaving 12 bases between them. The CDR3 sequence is CASSDGGGGNEQFF. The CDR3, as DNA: TGTGCCAGCAGTGACGGGGGCGGAGGGAATGAGCAGTTCTTC.

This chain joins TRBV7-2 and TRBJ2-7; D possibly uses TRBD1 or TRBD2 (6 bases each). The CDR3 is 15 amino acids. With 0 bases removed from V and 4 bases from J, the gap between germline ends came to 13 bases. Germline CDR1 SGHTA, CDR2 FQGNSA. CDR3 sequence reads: CASSLAGGPEYEQYF. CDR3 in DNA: TGTGCCAGCAGCTTAGCGGGGGGCCCAGAATACGAGCAGTACTTC.

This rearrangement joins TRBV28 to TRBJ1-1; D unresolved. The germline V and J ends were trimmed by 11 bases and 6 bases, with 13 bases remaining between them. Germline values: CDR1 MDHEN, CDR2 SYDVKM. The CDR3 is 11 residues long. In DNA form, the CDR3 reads TGTGCCTCATCGATTGGTCCTGAAGCTTTCTTT. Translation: CASSIGPEAFF.

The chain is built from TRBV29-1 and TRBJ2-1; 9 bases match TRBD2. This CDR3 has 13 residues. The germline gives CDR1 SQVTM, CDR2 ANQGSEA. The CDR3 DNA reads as TGCAGTGCTTATGGCGGGAGGGGCTATGAGCAGTTCTTC. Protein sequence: CSAYGGRGYEQFF.

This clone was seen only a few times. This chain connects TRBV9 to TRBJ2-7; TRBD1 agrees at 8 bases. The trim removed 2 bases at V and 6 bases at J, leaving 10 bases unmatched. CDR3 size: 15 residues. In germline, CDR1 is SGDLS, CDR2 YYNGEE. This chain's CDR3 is CASSVDRGLVGEQYF. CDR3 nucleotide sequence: TGTGCCAGCAGCGTTGACAGGGGCCTCGTTGGCGAGCAGTACTTC.

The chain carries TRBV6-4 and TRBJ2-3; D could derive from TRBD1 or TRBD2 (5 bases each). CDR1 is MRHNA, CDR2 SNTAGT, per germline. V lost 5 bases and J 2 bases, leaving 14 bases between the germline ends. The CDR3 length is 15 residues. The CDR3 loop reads CASSPYGTITDTQYF. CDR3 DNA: TGTGCCAGCAGTCCGTATGGGACCATCACAGATACGCAGTATTTT.

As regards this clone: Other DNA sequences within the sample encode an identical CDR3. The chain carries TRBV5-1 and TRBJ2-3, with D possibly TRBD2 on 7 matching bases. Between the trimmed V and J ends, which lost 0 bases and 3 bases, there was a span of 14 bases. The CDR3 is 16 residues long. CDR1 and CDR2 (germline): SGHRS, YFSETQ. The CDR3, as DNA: TGCGCCAGCAGCTTGGAGGGCAGGGGAGGGACAGATACGCAGTATTTT. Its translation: CASSLEGRGGTDTQYF.

This CDR3 is CASSPSGTGTTYEQYF. CDR3 in DNA: TGTGCCAGCAGTCCCTCCGGGACTGGAACCACCTACGAGCAGTACTTC. This sequence joins TRBV28 and TRBJ2-7; tentatively, D is TRBD2 (6 bases). From germline, CDR1 is MDHEN and CDR2 SYDVKM. V was pared by 5 bases and J by 2 bases, with 19 bases between. The CDR3 totals 16 residues.

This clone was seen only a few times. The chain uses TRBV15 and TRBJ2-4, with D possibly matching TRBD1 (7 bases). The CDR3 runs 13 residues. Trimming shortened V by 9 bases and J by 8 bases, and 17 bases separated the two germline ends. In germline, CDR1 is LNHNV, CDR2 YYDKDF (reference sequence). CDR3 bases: TGTGCCACTGACCGGAGGGGGCTTGACATTCAGTACTTC. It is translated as CATDRRGLDIQYF.

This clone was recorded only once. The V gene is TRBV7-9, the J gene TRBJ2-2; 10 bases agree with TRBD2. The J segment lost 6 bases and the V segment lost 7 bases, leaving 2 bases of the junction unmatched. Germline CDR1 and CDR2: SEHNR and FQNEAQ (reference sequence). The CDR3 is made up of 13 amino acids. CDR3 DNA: TGTGCCAGCAAGGGACTAGCGTCCGGGGAGCTGTTTTTT. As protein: CASKGLASGELFF.

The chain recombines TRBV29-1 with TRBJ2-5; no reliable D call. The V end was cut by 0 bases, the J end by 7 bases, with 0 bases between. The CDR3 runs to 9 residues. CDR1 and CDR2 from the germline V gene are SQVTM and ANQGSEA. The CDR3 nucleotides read TGCAGCGTTGAAGAGACCCAGTACTTC. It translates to CSVEETQYF.

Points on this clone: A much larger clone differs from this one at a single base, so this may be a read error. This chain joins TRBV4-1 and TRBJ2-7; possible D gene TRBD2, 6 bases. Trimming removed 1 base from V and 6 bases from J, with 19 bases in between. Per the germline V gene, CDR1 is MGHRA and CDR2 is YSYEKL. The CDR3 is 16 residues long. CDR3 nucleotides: TGCGCCAGCAGCCAAGGGTCGAACCTTCAAGCGGGCGAGCAGTACTTC. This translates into CASSQGSNLQAGEQYF.

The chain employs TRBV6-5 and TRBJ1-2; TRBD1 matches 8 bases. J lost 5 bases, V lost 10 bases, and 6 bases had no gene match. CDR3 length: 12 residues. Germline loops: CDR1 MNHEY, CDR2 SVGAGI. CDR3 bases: TGTGCCACATCTCAGGGGGCGTATGGCTACACCTTC. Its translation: CATSQGAYGYTF.

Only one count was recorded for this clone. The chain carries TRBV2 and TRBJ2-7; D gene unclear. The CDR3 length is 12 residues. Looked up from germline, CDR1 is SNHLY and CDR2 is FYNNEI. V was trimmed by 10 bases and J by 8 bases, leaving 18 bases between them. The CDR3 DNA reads TGTGCCACCCACCTGGAAGAGAGGAAGCAGTACTTC. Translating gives CATHLEERKQYF.

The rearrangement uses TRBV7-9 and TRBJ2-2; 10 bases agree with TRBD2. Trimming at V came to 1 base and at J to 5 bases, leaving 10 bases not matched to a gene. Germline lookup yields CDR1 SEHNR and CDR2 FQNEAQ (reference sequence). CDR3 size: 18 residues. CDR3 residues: CASSLVRLAGAQTGELFF. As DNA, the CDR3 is TGTGCCAGCAGCTTAGTGCGGCTAGCGGGAGCTCAGACCGGGGAGCTGTTTTTT. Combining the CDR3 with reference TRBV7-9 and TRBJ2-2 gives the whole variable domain DTGVSQNPRHKITKRGQNVTFRCDPISEHNRLYWYRQTLGQGPEFLTYFQNEAQLEKSRLLSDRFSAERPKGSFSTLEIQRTEQGDSAMYLCASSLVRLAGAQTGELFFGEGSRLTVL.

The CDR3 DNA follows: TGCGCCAGCAGCCAAGATTTTGGAGGACACCAGCTGGAGACCCAGTACTTC. Translation gives CASSQDFGGHQLETQYF. The chain is built from TRBV4-1 and TRBJ2-5; the D call may be TRBD1 or TRBD2 (5 bases each). CDR3 length equals 17 residues. Germline V gene sequence: CDR1 MGHRA, CDR2 YSYEKL. Between the trimmed V and J ends, which lost 0 bases and 5 bases, there was a span of 19 bases.

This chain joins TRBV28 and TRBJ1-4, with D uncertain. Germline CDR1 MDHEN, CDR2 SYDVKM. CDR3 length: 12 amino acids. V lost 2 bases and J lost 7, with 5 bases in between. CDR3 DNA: TGTGCCAGCAGTTTAAGCAGTGAAAAACTGTTTTTT. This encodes CASSLSSEKLFF.

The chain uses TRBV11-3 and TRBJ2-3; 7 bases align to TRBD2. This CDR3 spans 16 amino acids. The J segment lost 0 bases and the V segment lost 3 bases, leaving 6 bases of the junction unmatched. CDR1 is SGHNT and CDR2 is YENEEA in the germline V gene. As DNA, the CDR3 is TGTGCCAGCAGCTTGGCTAGCGGAACCAGCACAGATACGCAGTATTTT. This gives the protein CASSLASGTSTDTQYF.

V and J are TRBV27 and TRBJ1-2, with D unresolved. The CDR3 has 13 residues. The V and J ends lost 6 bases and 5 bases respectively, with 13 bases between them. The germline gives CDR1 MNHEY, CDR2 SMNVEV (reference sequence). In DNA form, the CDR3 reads TGTGCCAGCAGGCGCGGCGCGGGGTATGGCTACACCTTC. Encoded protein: CASRRGAGYGYTF.

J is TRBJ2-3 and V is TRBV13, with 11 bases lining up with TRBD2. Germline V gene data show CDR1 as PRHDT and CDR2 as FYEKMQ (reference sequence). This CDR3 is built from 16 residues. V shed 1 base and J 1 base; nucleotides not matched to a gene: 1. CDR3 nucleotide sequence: TGTGCCAGCAGCTTAGAACTAGCGGGAGGCACAGATACGCAGTATTTT. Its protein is CASSLELAGGTDTQYF.